This T cell receptor beta chain is drawn from a study of shared clonotypes between healthy human individuals. Profiling relied on immunoSEQ multiplex PCR, and the TCRdb table lists in-frame clones only, not all of them. The table lists a few hundred thousand clones, around four fifths of them singletons. A CD45RA-negative memory subset and a CD45RA+ naive subset were separated from the CD4+ cells. The count of this clone is one. Its antigen is still unknown. General study results and limits: Researchers sampled blood only, noting tissue repertoires likely differ.

CDR3 length: 13 residues. V gave up 5 bases and J gave up 1 base, with 11 bases separating them. The germline CDR1 and CDR2 sequences are SQVTM and ANQGSEA. The sequence was obtained from a man aged 25-45 years in good health. Sequencing was done on a sample of memory CD4+ T cells sorted from blood. Subset described: CD45RA-negative fraction. V is TRBV29-1 and J is TRBJ1-1; tentatively, D is TRBD1 (6 bases). CDR3 sequence (DNA): TGCAGCGTTCGGGGGCTGGCGAACACTGAAGCTTTCTTT. Residues: CSVRGLANTEAFF.